This T cell receptor (beta chain) was identified in a study of blood T cell repertoires in COVID-19. Methods used by the authors: Estimated nucleated cell counts came from reference gene primer amplification. Generated by immunoSEQ multiplex PCR, the TCRdb table keeps only in-frame clones and is missing some. V, J and clone size are those of that table, while D and trimming were read from the DNA. The sample carries over 200,000 clones, around 90% recorded once. The CDR3 covers 15 residues. Losses at the gene ends were 3 bases for V and 5 bases for J; bases not matched to a gene: 10. Germline V lookup: CDR1 SGHKS, CDR2 YYEKEE (reference sequence).

The receptor's source is a young woman who had been exposed to COVID-19. The sequenced sample was PBMCs or T cells enriched from blood (not recorded which). The J gene is TRBJ1-2, the V gene TRBV5-5, with TRBD1 identical over 7 bases. This CDR3 reads CASSSSGTDSYGYTF. CDR3 in DNA: TGTGCCAGCAGCTCCTCCGGGACAGACTCGTATGGCTACACCTTC.